The T cell receptor (beta chain) under discussion was sequenced for a study of cytomegalovirus exposure and HLA in healthy donors. As for the study in general: T cells numbering approximately 170 million yielded some 120 million unique TCR beta sequences in an earlier analysis.

PCR employed 60 Vbeta and 13 Jbeta primers. Measured with immunoSEQ multiplex PCR; TCRdb has only the in-frame clones, and not every one. This sample has 130,000 or so clones, with 60% to 80% found just once. The length of the CDR3 is 14 residues. Trimming took 3 bases from V and 7 from J; bases not matched to a gene: 5. The germline gives CDR1 SNHLY, CDR2 FYNNEI. This receptor was identified in a woman aged 55-70 years in good health and CMV-seronegative. The sample was PBMCs. The chain combines TRBV2 with TRBJ2-1, with 8 bases matching TRBD2. CDR3 protein: CASSDSLAGNEQFF. As DNA, the CDR3 is TGTGCCAGCAGTGATAGTCTAGCGGGTAATGAGCAGTTCTTC.